A single T cell receptor beta chain is shown here with its context. Its antigen is unidentified. Every bit of the isolated RNA underwent reverse transcription, so sequencing read expressed TCRB transcripts. Clones were sequenced by immunoSEQ multiplex PCR, and TCRdb holds only the in-frame ones, with some missing. This sample carries fewer than 200,000 clones, about a tenth of them seen once, and the ten largest clones take more than 0.4%. This sample is drawn from a study of beta chain features in type 1 diabetes. General study findings and limits: Within each of all four CD4+ subsets, Type 1 diabetes patients had TCRB CDR3s that were moderately but significantly shorter. Healthy donors had naive, central memory and Treg TCRB repertoires that appeared less similar than those seen among patients. Lower insertion and higher deletion counts appeared at VDJ junctions in type 1 diabetes patients.

Cell sorting via CD45RO/CCR7/CD25/CD127/CD95/CD27 was performed to obtain CD4+ naive, central memory, regulatory and stem cell-like memory cells. Per germline, CDR1 SGHRS and CDR2 YFSETQ. This CDR3 is 18 amino acids long. V was pared by 2 bases and J by 4 bases, with 24 bases between. The V call is TRBV5-1, the J call TRBJ1-1; TRBD1 might be the D (6 bases). The specimen was central memory CD4+ T cells from blood. This sequence was found in a man younger than 45 with type 1 diabetes. The CDR3 is CASSFLTGTQVGSTEAFF. CDR3 DNA sequence: TGCGCCAGCAGCTTCTTGACCGGGACACAGGTAGGGAGCACTGAAGCTTTCTTT.